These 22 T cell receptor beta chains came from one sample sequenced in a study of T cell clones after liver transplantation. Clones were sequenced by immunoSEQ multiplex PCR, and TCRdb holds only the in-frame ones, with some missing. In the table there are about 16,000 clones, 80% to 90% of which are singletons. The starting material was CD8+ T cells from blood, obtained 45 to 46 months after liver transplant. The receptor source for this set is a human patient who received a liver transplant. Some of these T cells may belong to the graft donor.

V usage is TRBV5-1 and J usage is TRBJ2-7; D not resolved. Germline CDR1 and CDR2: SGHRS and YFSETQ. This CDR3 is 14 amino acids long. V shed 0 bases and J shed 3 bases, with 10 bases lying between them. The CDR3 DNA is TGCGCCAGCAGCTTGGGGGCCCCCTTCTACGAGCAGTACTTC. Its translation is CASSLGAPFYEQYF.

CDR3 loop: CASSYLDRPYEQYF. CDR3 coding DNA: TGTGCCAGCAGTTACTTGGACAGGCCCTACGAGCAGTACTTC. J is TRBJ2-7 and V is TRBV6-5; 7 nucleotides align to TRBD1. This CDR3 comprises 14 residues. Germline CDR1 and CDR2: MNHEY and SVGAGI. V lost 1 base to trimming and J lost 2 bases; unmatched junction nucleotides: 2.

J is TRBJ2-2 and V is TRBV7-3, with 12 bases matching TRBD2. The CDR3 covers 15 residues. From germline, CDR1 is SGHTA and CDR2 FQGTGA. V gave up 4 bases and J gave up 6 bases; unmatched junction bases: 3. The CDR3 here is CASSSGLAGPGELFF. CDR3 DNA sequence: TGTGCCAGCAGCTCAGGACTAGCGGGACCCGGGGAGCTGTTTTTT.

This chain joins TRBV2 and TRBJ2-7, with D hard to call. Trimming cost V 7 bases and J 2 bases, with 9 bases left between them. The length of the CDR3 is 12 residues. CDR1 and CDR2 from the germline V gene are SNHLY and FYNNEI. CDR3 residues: CASKGDAYEQYF. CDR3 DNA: TGTGCCAGCAAGGGCGACGCCTACGAGCAGTACTTC.

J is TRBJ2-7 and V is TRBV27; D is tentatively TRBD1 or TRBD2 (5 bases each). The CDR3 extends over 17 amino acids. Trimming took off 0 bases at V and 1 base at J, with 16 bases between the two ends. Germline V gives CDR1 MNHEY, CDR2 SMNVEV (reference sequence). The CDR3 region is CASSLSGESGLSYEQYF. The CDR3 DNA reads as TGTGCCAGCAGTTTATCAGGGGAGTCGGGCCTATCCTACGAGCAGTACTTC.

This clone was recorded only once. The DNA of the CDR3 is TGCAGCGTTTTGATAGGGGCGAACTATGGCTACACCTTC. Protein sequence: CSVLIGANYGYTF. V usage is TRBV29-1 and J usage is TRBJ1-2, with D perhaps TRBD1 (5 bases). From germline, CDR1 is SQVTM and CDR2 ANQGSEA. Trimming shortened V by 5 bases and J by 2 bases, and 12 bases separated the two germline ends. This CDR3 region has 13 residues. The variable domain in full, with the rest retrieved from reference TRBV29-1 and TRBJ1-2, is SAVISQKPSRDICQRGTSLTIQCQVDSQVTMMFWYRQQPGQSLTLIATANQGSEATYESGFVIDKFPISRPNLTFSTLTVSNMSPEDSSIYLCSVLIGANYGYTFGSGTRLTVV.

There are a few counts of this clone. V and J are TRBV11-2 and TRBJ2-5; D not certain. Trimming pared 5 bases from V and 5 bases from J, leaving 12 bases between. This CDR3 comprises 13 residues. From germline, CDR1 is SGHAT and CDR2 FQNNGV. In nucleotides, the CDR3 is TGTGCCAGCAGCCTACCCCAGGAGGAGACCCAGTACTTC. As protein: CASSLPQEETQYF. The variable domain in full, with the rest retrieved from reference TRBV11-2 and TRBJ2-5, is EAGVAQSPRYKIIEKRQSVAFWCNPISGHATLYWYQQILGQGPKLLIQFQNNGVVDDSQLPKDRFSAERLKGVDSTLKIQPAKLEDSAVYLCASSLPQEETQYFGPGTRLLVL.

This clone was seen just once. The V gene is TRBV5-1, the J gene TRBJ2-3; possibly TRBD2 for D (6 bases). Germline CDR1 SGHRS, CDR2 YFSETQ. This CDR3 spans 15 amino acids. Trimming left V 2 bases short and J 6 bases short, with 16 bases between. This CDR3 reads CASSFTTGEVDTQYF. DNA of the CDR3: TGCGCCAGCAGCTTTACGACTGGGGAGGTCGATACGCAGTATTTT.

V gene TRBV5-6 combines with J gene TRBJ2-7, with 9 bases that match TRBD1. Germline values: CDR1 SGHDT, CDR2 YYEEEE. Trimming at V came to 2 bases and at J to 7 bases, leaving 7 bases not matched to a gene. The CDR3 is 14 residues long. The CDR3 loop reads CASSLGTGHREQYF. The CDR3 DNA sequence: TGTGCCAGCAGCTTAGGGACAGGGCATCGGGAGCAGTACTTC.

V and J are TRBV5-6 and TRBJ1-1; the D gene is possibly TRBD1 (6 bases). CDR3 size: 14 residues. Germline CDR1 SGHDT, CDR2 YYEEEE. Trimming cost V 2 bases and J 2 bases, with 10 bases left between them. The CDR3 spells CASSLAQGNTEAFF. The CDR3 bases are TGTGCCAGCAGCTTAGCACAGGGCAACACTGAAGCTTTCTTT.

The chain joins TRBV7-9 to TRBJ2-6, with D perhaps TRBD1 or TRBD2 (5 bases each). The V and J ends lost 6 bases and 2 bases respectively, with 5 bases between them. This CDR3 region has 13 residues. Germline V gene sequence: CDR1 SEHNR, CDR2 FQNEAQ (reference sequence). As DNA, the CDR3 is TGTGCCAGCAGGGGGGCTGGGGCCAACGTCCTGACTTTC. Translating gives CASRGAGANVLTF.

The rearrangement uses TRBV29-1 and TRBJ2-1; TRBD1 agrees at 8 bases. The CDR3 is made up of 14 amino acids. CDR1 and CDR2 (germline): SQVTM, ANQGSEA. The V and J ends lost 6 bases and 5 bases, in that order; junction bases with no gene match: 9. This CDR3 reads CSVGTGTGDNEQFF. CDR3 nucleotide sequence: TGCAGCGTGGGAACCGGGACAGGAGACAATGAGCAGTTCTTC.

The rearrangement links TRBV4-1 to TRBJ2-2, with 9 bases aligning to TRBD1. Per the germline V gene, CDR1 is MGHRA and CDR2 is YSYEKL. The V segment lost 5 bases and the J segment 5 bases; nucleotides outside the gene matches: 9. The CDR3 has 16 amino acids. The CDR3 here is CASSSRTGAFTGELFF. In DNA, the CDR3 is TGCGCCAGCAGCAGCCGGACAGGGGCCTTTACCGGGGAGCTGTTTTTT.

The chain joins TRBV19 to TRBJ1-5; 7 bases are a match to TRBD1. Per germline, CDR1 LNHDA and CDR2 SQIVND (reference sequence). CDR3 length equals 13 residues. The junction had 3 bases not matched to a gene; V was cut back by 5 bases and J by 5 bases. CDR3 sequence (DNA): TGTGCCAGTAGTTCAACAGGGGATCAGCCCCAGCATTTT. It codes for CASSSTGDQPQHF. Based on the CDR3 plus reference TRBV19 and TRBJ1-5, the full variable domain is DGGITQSPKYLFRKEGQNVTLSCEQNLNHDAMYWYRQDPGQGLRLIYYSQIVNDFQKGDIAEGYSVSREKKESFPLTVTSAQKNPTAFYLCASSSTGDQPQHFGDGTRLSIL.

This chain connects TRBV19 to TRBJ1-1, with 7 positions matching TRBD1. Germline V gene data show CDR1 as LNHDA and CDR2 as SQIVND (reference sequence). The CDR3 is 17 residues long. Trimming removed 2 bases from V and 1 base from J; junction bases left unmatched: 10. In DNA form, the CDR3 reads TGTGCCAGTAGTATATTCACAGGGGTAGTCGGGAACACTGAAGCTTTCTTT. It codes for CASSIFTGVVGNTEAFF.

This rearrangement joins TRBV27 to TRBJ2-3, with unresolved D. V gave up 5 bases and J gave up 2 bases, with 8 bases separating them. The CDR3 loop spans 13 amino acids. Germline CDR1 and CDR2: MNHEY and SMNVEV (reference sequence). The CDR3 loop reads CASSPWDTDTQYF. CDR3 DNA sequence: TGTGCCAGCAGTCCATGGGACACAGATACGCAGTATTTT.

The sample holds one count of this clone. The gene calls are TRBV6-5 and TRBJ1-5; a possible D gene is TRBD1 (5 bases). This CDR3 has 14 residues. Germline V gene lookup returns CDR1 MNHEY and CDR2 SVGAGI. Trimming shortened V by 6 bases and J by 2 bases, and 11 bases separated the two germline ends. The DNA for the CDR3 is TGTGCCAGCAGACAGGACCTGGGCAATCAGCCCCAGCATTTT. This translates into CASRQDLGNQPQHF.

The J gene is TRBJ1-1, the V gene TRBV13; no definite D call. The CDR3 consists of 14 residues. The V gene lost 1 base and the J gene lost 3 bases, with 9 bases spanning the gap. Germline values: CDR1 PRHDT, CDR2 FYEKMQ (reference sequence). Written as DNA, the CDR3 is TGTGCCAGCAGCTTAGCGGGGAGTGACACTGAAGCTTTCTTT. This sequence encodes CASSLAGSDTEAFF.

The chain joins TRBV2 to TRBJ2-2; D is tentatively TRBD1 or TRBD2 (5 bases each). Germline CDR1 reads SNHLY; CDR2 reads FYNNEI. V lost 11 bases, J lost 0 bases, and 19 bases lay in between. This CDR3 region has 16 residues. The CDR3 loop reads CAGRDAHLTNTGELFF. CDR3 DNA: TGTGCCGGAAGGGACGCCCATTTAACGAACACCGGGGAGCTGTTTTTT.

CDR3 sequence: CASSGYEGAQNEQFF. The DNA of the CDR3 is TGTGCCAGCAGCGGTTATGAGGGGGCGCAGAATGAGCAGTTCTTC. The chain has TRBV11-2 and TRBJ2-1, with TRBD1 identical over 7 bases. Looked up from germline, CDR1 is SGHAT and CDR2 is FQNNGV. Trimming cost V 5 bases and J 7 bases; bases outside gene matches: 11. The length of the CDR3 is 15 residues.

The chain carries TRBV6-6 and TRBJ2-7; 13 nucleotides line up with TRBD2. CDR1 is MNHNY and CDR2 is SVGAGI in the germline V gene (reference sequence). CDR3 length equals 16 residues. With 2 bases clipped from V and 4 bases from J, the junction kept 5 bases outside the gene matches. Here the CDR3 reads CASSYEPGLAGYEQYF. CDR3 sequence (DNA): TGTGCCAGCAGTTACGAACCGGGACTAGCGGGGTACGAGCAGTACTTC.

Here the CDR3 DNA reads TGCGCCAGCAGTCAATCGCCCCAGCCAGAAGGGACAGGGAGCAATCAGCCCCAGCATTTT. Protein sequence: CASSQSPQPEGTGSNQPQHF. This chain connects TRBV23-1 to TRBJ1-5; 9 nucleotides match TRBD1. TRBV23-1 is an ORF, with its function uncertain. The CDR3 runs to 20 residues. Trimming removed 0 bases from V and 1 base from J; junction bases left unmatched: 13.